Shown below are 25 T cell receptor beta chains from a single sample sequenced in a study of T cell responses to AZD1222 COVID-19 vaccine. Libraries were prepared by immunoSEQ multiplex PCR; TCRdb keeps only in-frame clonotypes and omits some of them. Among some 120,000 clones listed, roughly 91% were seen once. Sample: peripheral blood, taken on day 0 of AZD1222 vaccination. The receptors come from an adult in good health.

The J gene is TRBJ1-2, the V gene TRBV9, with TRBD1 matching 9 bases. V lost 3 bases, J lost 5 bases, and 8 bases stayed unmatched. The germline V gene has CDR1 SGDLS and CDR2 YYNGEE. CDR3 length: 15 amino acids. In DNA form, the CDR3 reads TGTGCCAGCAGCGAGGGGACAGGGAGGATGTATGGCTACACCTTC. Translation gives CASSEGTGRMYGYTF.

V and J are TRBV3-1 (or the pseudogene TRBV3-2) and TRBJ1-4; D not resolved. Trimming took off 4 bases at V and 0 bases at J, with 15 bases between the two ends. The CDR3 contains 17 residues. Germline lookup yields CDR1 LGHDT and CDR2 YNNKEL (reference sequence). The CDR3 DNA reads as TGTGCCAGCAGCCCCCCCTCCACGCGAGCAACTAATGAAAAACTGTTTTTT. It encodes CASSPPSTRATNEKLFF.

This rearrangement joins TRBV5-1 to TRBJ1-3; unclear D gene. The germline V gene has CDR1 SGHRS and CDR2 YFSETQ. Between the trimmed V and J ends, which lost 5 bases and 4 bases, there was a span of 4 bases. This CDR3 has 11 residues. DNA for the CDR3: TGCGCCAGCAGGGGAGGAAACACCATATATTTT. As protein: CASRGGNTIYF.

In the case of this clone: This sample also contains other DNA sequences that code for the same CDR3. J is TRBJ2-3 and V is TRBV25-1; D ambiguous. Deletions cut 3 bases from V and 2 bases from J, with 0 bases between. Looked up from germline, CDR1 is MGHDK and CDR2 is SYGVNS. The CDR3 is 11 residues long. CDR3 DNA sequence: TGTGCCAGCAGTGACACAGATACGCAGTATTTT. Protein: CASSDTDTQYF.

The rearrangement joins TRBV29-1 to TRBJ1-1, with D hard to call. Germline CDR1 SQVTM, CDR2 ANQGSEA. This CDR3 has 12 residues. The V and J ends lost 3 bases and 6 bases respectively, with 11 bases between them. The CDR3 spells CSVEGMNPEAFF. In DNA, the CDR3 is TGCAGCGTTGAGGGGATGAATCCTGAAGCTTTCTTT.

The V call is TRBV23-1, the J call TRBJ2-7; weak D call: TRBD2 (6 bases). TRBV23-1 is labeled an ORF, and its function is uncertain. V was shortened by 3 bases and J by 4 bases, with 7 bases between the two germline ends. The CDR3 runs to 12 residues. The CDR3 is CASSHSGYEQYF. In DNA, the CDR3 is TGCGCCAGCAGTCATAGCGGATACGAGCAGTACTTC.

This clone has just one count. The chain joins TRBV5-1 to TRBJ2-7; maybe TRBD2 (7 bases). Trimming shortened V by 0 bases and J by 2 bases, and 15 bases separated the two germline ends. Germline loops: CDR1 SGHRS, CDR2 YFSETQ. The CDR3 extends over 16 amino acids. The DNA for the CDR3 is TGCGCCAGCAGCTTGGCCGGGGGGCCTGACCCCTACGAGCAGTACTTC. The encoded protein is CASSLAGGPDPYEQYF.

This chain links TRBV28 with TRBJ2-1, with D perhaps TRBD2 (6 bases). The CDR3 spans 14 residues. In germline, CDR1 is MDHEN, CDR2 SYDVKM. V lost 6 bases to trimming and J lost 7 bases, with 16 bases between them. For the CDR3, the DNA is TGTGCCAGCAGCCGCCAGTTGGGGAGGAATGAGCAGTTCTTC. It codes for CASSRQLGRNEQFF.

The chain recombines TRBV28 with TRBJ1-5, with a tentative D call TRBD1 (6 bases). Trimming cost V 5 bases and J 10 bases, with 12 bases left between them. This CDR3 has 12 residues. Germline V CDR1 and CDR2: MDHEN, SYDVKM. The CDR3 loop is CASSGLGGPQHF. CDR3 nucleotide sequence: TGTGCCAGCAGTGGACTAGGGGGTCCCCAGCATTTT.

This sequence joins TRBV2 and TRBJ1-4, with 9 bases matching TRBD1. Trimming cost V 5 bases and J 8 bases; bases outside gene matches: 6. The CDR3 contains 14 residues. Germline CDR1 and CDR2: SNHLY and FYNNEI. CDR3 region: CASSPGTGSEKLFF. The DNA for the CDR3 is TGTGCCAGCAGTCCCGGGACAGGGAGCGAAAAACTGTTTTTT.

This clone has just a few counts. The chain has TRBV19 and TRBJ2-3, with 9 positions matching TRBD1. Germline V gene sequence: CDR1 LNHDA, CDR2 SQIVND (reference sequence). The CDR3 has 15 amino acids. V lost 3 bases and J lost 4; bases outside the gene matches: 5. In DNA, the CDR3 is TGTGCCAGTAGTATTCAGAGACAGGGGGCAGATACGCAGTATTTT. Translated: CASSIQRQGADTQYF.

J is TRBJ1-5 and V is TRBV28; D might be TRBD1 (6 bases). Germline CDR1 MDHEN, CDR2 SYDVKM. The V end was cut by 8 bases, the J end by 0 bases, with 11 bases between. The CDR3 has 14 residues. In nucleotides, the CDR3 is TGTGCCAGCCAACAGGGCACTAGCAATCAGCCCCAGCATTTT. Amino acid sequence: CASQQGTSNQPQHF.

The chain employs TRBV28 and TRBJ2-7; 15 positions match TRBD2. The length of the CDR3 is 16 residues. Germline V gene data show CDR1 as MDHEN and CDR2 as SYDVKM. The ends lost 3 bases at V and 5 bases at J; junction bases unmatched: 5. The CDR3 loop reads CASSLAGLAGGNEQYF. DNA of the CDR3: TGTGCCAGCAGTTTGGCGGGACTAGCGGGAGGTAACGAGCAGTACTTC. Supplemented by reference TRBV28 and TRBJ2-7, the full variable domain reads DVKVTQSSRYLVKRTGEKVFLECVQDMDHENMFWYRQDPGLGLRLIYFSYDVKMKEKGDIPEGYSVSREKKERFSLILESASTNQTSMYLCASSLAGLAGGNEQYFGPGTRLTVT.

As DNA, the CDR3 is TGTGCCAGCAGAAGGACTAGAGGGACAGATACGCAGTATTTT. Its protein product is CASRRTRGTDTQYF. J is TRBJ2-3 and V is TRBV6-5; 7 positions match TRBD2. The CDR3 spans 14 residues. Germline CDR1 MNHEY, CDR2 SVGAGI. V was clipped by 6 bases and J by 3 bases; unmatched bases: 6.

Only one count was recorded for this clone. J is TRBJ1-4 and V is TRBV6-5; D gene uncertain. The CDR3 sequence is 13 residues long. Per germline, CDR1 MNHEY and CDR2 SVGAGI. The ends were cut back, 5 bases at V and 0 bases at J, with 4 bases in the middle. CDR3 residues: CASSTTTNEKLFF. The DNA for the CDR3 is TGTGCCAGCAGTACGACAACTAATGAAAAACTGTTTTTT.

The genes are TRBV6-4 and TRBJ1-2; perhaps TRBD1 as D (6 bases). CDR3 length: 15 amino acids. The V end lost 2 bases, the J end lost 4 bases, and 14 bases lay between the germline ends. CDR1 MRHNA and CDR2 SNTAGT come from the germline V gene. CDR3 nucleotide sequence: TGTGCCAGCAGTGACGGGGCGGGGGGCAGCTATGGCTACACCTTC. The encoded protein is CASSDGAGGSYGYTF.

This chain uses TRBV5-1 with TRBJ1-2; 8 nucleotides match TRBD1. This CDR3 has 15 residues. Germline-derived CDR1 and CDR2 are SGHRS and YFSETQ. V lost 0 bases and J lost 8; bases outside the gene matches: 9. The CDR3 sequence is CASSLVGTGRRGYTF. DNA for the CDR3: TGCGCCAGCAGCTTGGTCGGGACAGGTCGCCGCGGCTACACCTTC.

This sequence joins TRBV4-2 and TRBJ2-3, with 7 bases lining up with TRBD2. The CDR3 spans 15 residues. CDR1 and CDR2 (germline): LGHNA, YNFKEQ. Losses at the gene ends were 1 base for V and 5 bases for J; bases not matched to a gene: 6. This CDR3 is CASSQGPTSEDTQYF. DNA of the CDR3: TGTGCCAGCAGCCAAGGCCCAACTAGCGAAGATACGCAGTATTTT.

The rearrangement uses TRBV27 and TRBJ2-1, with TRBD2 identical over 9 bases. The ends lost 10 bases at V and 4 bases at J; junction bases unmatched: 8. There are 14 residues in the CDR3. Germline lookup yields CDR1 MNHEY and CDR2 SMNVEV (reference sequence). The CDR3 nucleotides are TGTGCCACAAGCCCCAGCGGGAGGTACAATGAGCAGTTCTTC. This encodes CATSPSGRYNEQFF.

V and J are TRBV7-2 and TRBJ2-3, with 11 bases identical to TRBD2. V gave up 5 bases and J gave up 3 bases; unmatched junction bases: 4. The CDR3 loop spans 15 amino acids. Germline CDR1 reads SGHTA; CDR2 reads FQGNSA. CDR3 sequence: CASSLSSGGTDTQYF. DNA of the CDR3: TGTGCCAGCAGCCTCTCTAGCGGGGGGACAGATACGCAGTATTTT.

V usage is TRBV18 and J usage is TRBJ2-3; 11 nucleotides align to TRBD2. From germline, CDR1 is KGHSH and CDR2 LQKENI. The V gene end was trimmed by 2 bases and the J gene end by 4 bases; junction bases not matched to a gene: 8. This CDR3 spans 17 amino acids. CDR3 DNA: TGTGCCAGCTCACCATTTGGACTAGCGGGCAACTCAGATACGCAGTATTTT. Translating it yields CASSPFGLAGNSDTQYF.

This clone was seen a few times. For the CDR3, the DNA is TGTGCCAGTAGCCTAGCGGGAGTTCCAGATACGCAGTATTTT. Translated, it gives CASSLAGVPDTQYF. The rearrangement links TRBV19 to TRBJ2-3; 10 bases fit TRBD2. The CDR3 is 14 amino acids. V was pared by 6 bases and J by 4 bases, with 4 bases of the junction left unmatched. Germline CDR1 reads LNHDA; CDR2 reads SQIVND (reference sequence).

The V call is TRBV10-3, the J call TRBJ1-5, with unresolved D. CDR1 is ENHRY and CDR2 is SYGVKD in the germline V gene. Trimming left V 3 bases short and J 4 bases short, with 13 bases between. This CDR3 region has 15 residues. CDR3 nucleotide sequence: TGTGCCATCAGTGATCGTCAGCCAACGAATCAGCCCCAGCATTTT. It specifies CAISDRQPTNQPQHF.

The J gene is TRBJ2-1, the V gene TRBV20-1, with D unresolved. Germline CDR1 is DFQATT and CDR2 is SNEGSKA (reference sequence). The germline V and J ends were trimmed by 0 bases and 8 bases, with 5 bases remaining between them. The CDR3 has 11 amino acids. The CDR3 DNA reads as TGCAGTGCTAGAGATGGCGATGAGCAGTTCTTC. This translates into CSARDGDEQFF.

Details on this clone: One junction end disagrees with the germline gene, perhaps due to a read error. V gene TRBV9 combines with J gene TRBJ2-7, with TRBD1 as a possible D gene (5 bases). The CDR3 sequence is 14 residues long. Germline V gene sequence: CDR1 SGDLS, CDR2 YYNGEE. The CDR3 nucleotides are TGTGCCAGCAGCGTAGGTGGGGCCTCCTTCGAGCAGTACTTC. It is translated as CASSVGGASFEQYF.